This passage covers 11 T cell receptor beta chains from one sample sequenced in a study of blood T cells in healthy people across ages. A sample-barcoded 5' primer and a J-beta primer mix were used in a second PCR of about 6 to 11 cycles. TCRdb ran MiXCR on the 5' RACE reads and lists one entry per CDR3 protein. The repertoire consists of about 590,000 distinct CDR3 sequences, with roughly 31% occurring once and the leading ten covering around 14%. Sequencing was performed on blood. These receptors originate from an elderly woman in good health.

The chain employs TRBV10-3 and TRBJ1-5; 9 positions agree with TRBD1. Germline-derived CDR1 and CDR2 are ENHRY and SYGVKD. J lost 5 bases, V lost 4 bases, and 3 bases had no gene match. The CDR3 runs 14 residues. The CDR3 sequence: CAISGTGDDQPQHF. In DNA form, the CDR3 reads TGTGCCATCAGTGGGACAGGGGACGATCAGCCCCAGCATTTT.

The CDR3 spells CASSLSSGGHRPGQFF. For the CDR3, the DNA is TGTGCCAGCAGTTTGTCCAGCGGGGGCCACCGGCCTGGGCAGTTCTTC. The gene calls are TRBV28 and TRBJ2-1, with TRBD2 matching 8 bases. The CDR3 covers 16 residues. Trimming took 3 bases from V and 12 from J; bases not matched to a gene: 16. Germline-derived CDR1 and CDR2 are MDHEN and SYDVKM.

The V gene is TRBV14, the J gene TRBJ2-1, with a possible D match to TRBD2 (5 bases). The CDR3 covers 16 residues. V lost 0 bases and J 2 bases, leaving 11 bases between the germline ends. Germline V gene sequence: CDR1 SGHDN, CDR2 FVKESK. CDR3 DNA: TGTGCCAGCAGCCAAGATGCCGGGAACCCCTACAATGAGCAGTTCTTC. Translated: CASSQDAGNPYNEQFF.

This clonotype was recorded at least ten times. The chain employs TRBV20-1 and TRBJ1-2; 11 nucleotides line up with TRBD1. The CDR3 runs 15 residues. Germline trimming cut 2 bases from V and 6 bases from J; bases unmatched to any gene: 8. Germline V lookup: CDR1 DFQATT, CDR2 SNEGSKA (reference sequence). CDR3 residues: CSARSGQGARNGYTF. DNA of the CDR3: TGCAGTGCTAGATCAGGACAGGGGGCGAGAAATGGCTACACCTTC.

As to this clonotype: One base away lies a much larger clone, so this may be a sequencing read error. The chain has TRBV12-3 or TRBV12-4 and TRBJ2-7; D perhaps matches TRBD1 (6 bases). Trimming pared 5 bases from V and 7 bases from J, leaving 21 bases between. The CDR3 is made up of 15 amino acids. The CDR3 DNA is TGTGCCAGCAGTCTAATCAGGGGTACCCGGAATGAGCAGTACTTC. Protein sequence: CASSLIRGTRNEQYF.

The table lists this clonotype with a few counts. The rearrangement joins TRBV30 to TRBJ1-1; D gene uncertain. V lost 1 base and J lost 0, with 6 bases in between. The CDR3 spans 13 residues. The V gene's germline CDR1 is GTSNPN and CDR2 SVGIG (reference sequence). CDR3: CAWSGAVNTEAFF. The CDR3 DNA sequence: TGTGCCTGGAGTGGGGCGGTGAACACTGAAGCTTTCTTT.

The sample holds many counts of this clonotype. The chain is built from TRBV3-1 and TRBJ2-1, with D possibly matching TRBD2 (7 bases). Germline assignment: CDR1 LGHDT and CDR2 YNNKEL (reference sequence). The CDR3 totals 16 residues. V was trimmed by 2 bases and J by 3 bases, leaving 14 bases between them. CDR3 in DNA: TGTGCCAGCAGCCAAACCGGCGGGGGCCACTACAATGAGCAGTTCTTC. Its protein is CASSQTGGGHYNEQFF.

This clonotype has only a few counts. The V call is TRBV20-1, the J call TRBJ1-1; possibly TRBD1 for D (5 bases). The V gene lost 5 bases and the J gene lost 5 bases, with 12 bases spanning the gap. The CDR3 is 12 residues long. From germline, CDR1 is DFQATT and CDR2 SNEGSKA (reference sequence). Written as DNA, the CDR3 is TGCAGTGCTGCAGGGATCCGGACTGAAGCTTTCTTT. Translation: CSAAGIRTEAFF.

This clonotype was observed at least ten times. The chain recombines TRBV20-1 with TRBJ2-4, with 9 nucleotides matching TRBD2. J gave up 0 bases and V 4 bases, and 13 bases lay outside the gene matches. The CDR3 spans 18 residues. Germline-derived CDR1 and CDR2 are DFQATT and SNEGSKA (reference sequence). The CDR3 DNA follows: TGCAGTGCTACAGGCAAGCGGGGGGCCCCCGGAGCCAAAAACATTCAGTACTTC. It codes for CSATGKRGAPGAKNIQYF.

The chain employs TRBV7-2 and TRBJ1-2, with a weak D call TRBD1 (5 bases). Trimming removed 5 bases from V and 4 bases from J, with 14 bases in between. Germline CDR1 SGHTA, CDR2 FQGNSA. The CDR3 is 14 residues long. CDR3 nucleotide sequence: TGTGCCAGCAGCACTTCTGGGGGGACCTATGGCTACACCTTC. This translates into CASSTSGGTYGYTF.

There are many counts of this clonotype. The gene calls are TRBV27 and TRBJ2-7, with D perhaps matching TRBD1 (6 bases). CDR3 length: 14 residues. V was trimmed by 0 bases and J by 4 bases, leaving 10 bases between them. Per the germline V gene, CDR1 is MNHEY and CDR2 is SMNVEV (reference sequence). CDR3: CASSLSQTGYEQYF. The DNA of the CDR3 is TGTGCCAGCAGTTTATCACAAACAGGGTACGAGCAGTACTTC.